The sequence of this T cell receptor beta chain was determined in a study of control samples from healthy donors and cancer patients (dated by TCRdb to the early 2020s). In regard to this clone: Its antigen remains undetermined. Per-base qualities were not stored, and no clone one base away is much larger.

The library was generated by the immunoSEQ multiplex PCR assay. TCRdb mirrors the immuneACCESS table, restricted to in-frame sequences. Some clones are absent from its copies; in checked studies, under half trace to an unresolved V gene, and the reason for the others is unknown. The table for this sample lists 100,000 to 150,000 clones; 70% to 90% of them were counted only once. Jointly, the top ten make up roughly 2.8% of the sample. Sequenced material: blood. The clonotype originates from a man aged 55-75 years in good health.

Here the CDR3 is given as CASSEYRYGYTF. The DNA sequence is given as TGTGCCAGCAGTGAATATCGCTATGGCTACACCTTC. The chain couples TRBV25-1 to TRBJ1-2, with no confidently assigned D gene. The germline V gene provides CDR1 MGHDK and CDR2 SYGVNS. At the junction V is shortened by 0 bases and J by 4 bases, with 3 bases in between. The cysteine opens and the phenylalanine closes a CDR3 of 12 amino acids. This entry keeps only the CDR3 DNA: 36 bases, framed from base 1.